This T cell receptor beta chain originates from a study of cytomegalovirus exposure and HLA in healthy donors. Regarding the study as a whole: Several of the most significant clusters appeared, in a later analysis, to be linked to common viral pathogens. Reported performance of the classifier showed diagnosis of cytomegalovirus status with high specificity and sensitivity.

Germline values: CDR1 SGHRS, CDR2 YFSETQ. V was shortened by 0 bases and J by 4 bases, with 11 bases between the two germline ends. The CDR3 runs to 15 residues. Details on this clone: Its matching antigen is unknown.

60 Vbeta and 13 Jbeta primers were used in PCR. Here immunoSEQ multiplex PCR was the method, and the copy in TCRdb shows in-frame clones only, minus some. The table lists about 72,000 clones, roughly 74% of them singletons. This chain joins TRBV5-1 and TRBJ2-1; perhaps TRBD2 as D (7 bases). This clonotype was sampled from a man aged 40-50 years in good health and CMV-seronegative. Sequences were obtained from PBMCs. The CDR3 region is CASSLEGGNYNEQFF. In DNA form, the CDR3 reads TGCGCCAGCAGCTTGGAGGGGGGGAATTACAATGAGCAGTTCTTC.